This TCR beta chain was retrieved from a study of blood T cell repertoires in COVID-19. Study summary: Italy, Spain and the United States were the sources of the convalescent and acute COVID-19 samples.

Seattle participants joined during active infection and were tracked over time. As handled by the study authors: Estimates of nucleated cell counts were drawn from the amplification of reference gene primers. Repertoires were generated with immunoSEQ multiplex PCR, while TCRdb's copy carries only in-frame clones and drops some. Clone size and V and J calls were adopted from that table, with D and trimming inferred from the DNA. The repertoire holds hundreds of thousands of clones, with 65% to 90% as singletons. CDR1 and CDR2 from the germline V gene are SGHAT and FQNNGV. V was clipped by 5 bases and J by 0 bases; unmatched bases: 7. The CDR3 consists of 15 residues.

This chain connects TRBV11-2 to TRBJ2-7; 7 bases align to TRBD1. Material: peripheral blood. This clonotype was sampled from a man aged 45 to 65 with COVID-19, enrolled during active disease. DNA for the CDR3: TGTGCCAGCAGCGACGGGGCAGGGGGCTCCTACGAGCAGTACTTC. Amino acids: CASSDGAGGSYEQYF.